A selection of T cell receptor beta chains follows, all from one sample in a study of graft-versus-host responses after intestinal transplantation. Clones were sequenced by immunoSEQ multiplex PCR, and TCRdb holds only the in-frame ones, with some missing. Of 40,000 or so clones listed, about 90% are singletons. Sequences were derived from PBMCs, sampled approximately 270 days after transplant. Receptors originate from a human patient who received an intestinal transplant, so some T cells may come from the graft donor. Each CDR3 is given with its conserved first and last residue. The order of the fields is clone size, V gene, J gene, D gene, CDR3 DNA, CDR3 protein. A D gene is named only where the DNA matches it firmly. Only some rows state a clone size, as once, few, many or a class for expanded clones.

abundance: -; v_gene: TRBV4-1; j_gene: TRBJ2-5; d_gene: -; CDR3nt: TGCGCCAGCAGCCAAAGGGGGCCCGATGGGGGGATTGCTGAGACCCAGTACTTC; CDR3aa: CASSQRGPDGGIAETQYF
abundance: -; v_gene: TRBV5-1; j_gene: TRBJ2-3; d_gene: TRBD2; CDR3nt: TGCGCCAGCAGCACCGGGACTAGCGGGGGGGCCGTGGATACGCAGTATTTT; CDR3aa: CASSTGTSGGAVDTQYF
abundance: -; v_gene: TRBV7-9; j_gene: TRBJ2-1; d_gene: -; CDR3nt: TGTGCCAGCAGCTTAGAGGCAAGGGGAGTTGAGGGCAATGAGCAGTTCTTC; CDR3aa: CASSLEARGVEGNEQFF
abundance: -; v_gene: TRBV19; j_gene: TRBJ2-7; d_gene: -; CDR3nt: TGTGCCAGTAGCCTATACGGGGGCGAGCAGTACTTC; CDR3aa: CASSLYGGEQYF
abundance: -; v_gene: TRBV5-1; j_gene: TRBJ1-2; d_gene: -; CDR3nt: TGCGCCAGCAGCTTGGATCTAGCGGGGGGCTATGGCTACACCTTC; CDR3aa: CASSLDLAGGYGYTF
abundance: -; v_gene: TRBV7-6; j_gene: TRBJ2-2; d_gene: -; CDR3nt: TGTGCCAGCAGGACCGGGACACGGAACACCGGGGAGCTGTTTTTT; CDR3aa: CASRTGTRNTGELFF
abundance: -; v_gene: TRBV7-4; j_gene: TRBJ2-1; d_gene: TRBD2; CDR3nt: TGTGCCAGCAGCTTACGGACTAGCGGTTACAATGAGCAGTTCTTC; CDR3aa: CASSLRTSGYNEQFF
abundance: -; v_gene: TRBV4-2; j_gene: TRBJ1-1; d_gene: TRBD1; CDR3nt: TGTGCCAGCAGCCACCCCCAGGGGGCTGGGCGAAGGACTGAAGCTTTCTTT; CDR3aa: CASSHPQGAGRRTEAFF
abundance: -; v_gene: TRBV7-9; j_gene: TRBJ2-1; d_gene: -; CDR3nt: TGTGCCAGCAGCGGCAGTTTTGGACTCAAGCGGAATGAGCAGTTCTTC; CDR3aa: CASSGSFGLKRNEQFF
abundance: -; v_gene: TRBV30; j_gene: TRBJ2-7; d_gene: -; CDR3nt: TGTGCCTGGAGTGTCTCCTACGAGCAGTACTTC; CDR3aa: CAWSVSYEQYF
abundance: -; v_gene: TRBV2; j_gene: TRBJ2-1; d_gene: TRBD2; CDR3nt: TGTGCCAGCAGGGGGACTAGCGGAAATAATGAGCAGTTCTTC; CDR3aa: CASRGTSGNNEQFF
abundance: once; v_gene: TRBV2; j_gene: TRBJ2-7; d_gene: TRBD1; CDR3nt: TGTGCCAGCAGTAAAGGGGACAGGGGCTACTACGAGCAGTACTTC; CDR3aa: CASSKGDRGYYEQYF
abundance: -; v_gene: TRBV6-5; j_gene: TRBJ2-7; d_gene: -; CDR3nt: TGTGCCAGCAGTTACAGGGTTTACGAGCAGTACTTC; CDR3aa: CASSYRVYEQYF
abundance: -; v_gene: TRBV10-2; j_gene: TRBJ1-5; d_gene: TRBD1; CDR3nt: TGCGCCACCCAGGAAGGGGGCTGGGGCAATCAGCCCCAGCATTTT; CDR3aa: CATQEGGWGNQPQHF
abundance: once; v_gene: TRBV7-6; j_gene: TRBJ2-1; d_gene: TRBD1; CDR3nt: TGTGCCAGCAGCTTAGGAACAGGGGGCTCGTACAATGAGCAGTTCTTC; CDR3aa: CASSLGTGGSYNEQFF
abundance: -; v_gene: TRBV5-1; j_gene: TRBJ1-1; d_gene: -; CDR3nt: TGCGCCAGCAGCTTGAACCCGGGGGAGGCTGAAGCTTTCTTT; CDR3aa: CASSLNPGEAEAFF
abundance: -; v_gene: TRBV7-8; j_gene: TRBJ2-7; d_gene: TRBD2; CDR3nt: TGTGCCAGCAGCCCCGGGGGGGTTCACGAGCAGTACTTC; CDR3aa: CASSPGGVHEQYF
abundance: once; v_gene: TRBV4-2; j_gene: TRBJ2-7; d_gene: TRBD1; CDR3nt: TGTGCCAGCAGCCTTCACAGGGGCTCCTACGAGCAGTACTTC; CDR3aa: CASSLHRGSYEQYF
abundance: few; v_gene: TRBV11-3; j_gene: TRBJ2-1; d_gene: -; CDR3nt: TGTGCCAGCAGTCCCCTAGGGGGGAGAACCTACAATGAGCAGTTCTTC; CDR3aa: CASSPLGGRTYNEQFF
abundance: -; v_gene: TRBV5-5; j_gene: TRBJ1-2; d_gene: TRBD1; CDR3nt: TGTGCCAGCAGCTTAAATCAGGACAGGGCTATCTTCTATGGCTACACCTTC; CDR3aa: CASSLNQDRAIFYGYTF
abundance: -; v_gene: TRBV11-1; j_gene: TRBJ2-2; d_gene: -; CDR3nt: TGTGCCAGCAGCTTTCTGGGGTCCGGGGAGCTGTTTTTT; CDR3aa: CASSFLGSGELFF
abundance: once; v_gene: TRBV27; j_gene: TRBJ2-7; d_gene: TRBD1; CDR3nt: TGTGCCAGCAGCTTACAGGGGGCAGGCGGCGAGCAGTACTTC; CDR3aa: CASSLQGAGGEQYF
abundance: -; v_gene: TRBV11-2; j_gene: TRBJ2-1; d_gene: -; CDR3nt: TGTGCCAGCAGCTTAGAAGGGACCACTAATTACAATGAGCAGTTCTTC; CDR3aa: CASSLEGTTNYNEQFF
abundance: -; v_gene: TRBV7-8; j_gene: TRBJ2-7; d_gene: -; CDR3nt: TGTGCCAGCAGGGAGCGGATCTCCTACGAGCAGTACTTC; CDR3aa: CASRERISYEQYF
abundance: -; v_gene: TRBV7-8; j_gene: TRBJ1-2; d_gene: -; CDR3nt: TGTGCCAGCAGCTTCGGGTCGCTCTATGGCTACACCTTC; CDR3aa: CASSFGSLYGYTF
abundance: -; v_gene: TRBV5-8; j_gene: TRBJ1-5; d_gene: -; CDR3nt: TGTGCCAGCAGCTTGGGATCCTCAACCCTGGCCGATCAGCCCCAGCATTTT; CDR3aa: CASSLGSSTLADQPQHF
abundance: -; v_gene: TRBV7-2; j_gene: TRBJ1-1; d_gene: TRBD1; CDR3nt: TGTGCCAGCAGCTCTCGACAGGGTATACCTGAAGCTTTCTTT; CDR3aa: CASSSRQGIPEAFF
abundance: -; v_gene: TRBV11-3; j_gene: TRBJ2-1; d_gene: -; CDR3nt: TGTGCCAGCAGCTTAGGGTTGGGGATCGGCAATGAGCAGTTCTTC; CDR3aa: CASSLGLGIGNEQFF
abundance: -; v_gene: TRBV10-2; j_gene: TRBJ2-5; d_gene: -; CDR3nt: TGCGCCAGCAGTGAGTCCCCACCAGAGACCCAGTACTTC; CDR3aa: CASSESPPETQYF
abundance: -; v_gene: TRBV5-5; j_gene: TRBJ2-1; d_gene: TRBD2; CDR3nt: TGTGCCAGCAGCTCGTTCGGGGGGTCCTACAATGAGCAGTTCTTC; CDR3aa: CASSSFGGSYNEQFF
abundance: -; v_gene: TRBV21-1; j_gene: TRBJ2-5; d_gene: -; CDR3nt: TGTGCCAGCAGCAGTAGTCCGGGACACATGGGCCAAGAGACCCAGTACTTC; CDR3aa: CASSSSPGHMGQETQYF
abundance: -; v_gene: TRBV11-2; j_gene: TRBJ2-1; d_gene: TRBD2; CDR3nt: TGTGCCAGCAGCCCGCGGACTAGCGGGGGGAGATACAATGAGCAGTTCTTC; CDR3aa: CASSPRTSGGRYNEQFF
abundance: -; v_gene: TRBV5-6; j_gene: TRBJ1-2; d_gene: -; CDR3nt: TGTGCCAGCAGATACGGGGAGGGTACCTATGGCTACACCTTC; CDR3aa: CASRYGEGTYGYTF
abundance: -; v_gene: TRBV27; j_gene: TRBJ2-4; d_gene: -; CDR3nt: TGTGCCAGCAGTTTACGCGGGGAAAACATTCAGTACTTC; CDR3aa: CASSLRGENIQYF
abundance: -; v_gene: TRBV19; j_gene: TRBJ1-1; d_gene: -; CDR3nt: TGTGCCAGTATTTCTGGCCTGGGCACTGAAGCTTTCTTT; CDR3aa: CASISGLGTEAFF
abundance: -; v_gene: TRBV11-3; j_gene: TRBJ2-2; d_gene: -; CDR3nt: TGTGCCAGCAGCCCAAAATTGGACAGACCCACCGGGGAGCTGTTTTTT; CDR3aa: CASSPKLDRPTGELFF
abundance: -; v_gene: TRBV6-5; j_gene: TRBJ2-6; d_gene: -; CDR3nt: TGTGCCAGCAGTGGGTTAGACTCTGGGGCCAACGTCCTGACTTTC; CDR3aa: CASSGLDSGANVLTF
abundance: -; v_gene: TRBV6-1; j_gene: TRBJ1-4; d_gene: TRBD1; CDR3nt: TGTGCCAGCAGAGAGACAGGGGGAGGAGAAAAACTGTTTTTT; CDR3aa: CASRETGGGEKLFF
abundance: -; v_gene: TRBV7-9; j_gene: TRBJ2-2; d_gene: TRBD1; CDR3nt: TGTGCCAGCAGCTTGCTGTCGACAGGGAGTGCCGGGGAGCTGTTTTTT; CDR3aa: CASSLLSTGSAGELFF
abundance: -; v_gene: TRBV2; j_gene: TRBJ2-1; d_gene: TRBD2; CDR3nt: TGTGCCAGCAGGATCCGGGACTACGTCTTATATGAGCAGTTCTTC; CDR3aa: CASRIRDYVLYEQFF
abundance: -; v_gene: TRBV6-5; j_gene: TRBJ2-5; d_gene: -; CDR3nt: TGTGCCAGCAGTTACTCCCTCAGGGGAGAGACCCAGTACTTC; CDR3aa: CASSYSLRGETQYF
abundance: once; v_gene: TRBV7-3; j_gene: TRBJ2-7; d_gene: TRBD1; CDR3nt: TGTGCCAGCAGCATCGGGACAGGGGGCCCCTACGAGCAGTACTTC; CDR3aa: CASSIGTGGPYEQYF
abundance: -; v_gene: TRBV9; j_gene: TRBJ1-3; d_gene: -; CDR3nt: TGTGCCAGCAGCGAGGGGGGAAACACCATATATTTT; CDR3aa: CASSEGGNTIYF
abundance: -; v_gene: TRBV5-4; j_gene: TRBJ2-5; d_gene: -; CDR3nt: TGTGCCAGCAGCCCCGCAGGGGAAGAGACCCAGTACTTC; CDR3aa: CASSPAGEETQYF
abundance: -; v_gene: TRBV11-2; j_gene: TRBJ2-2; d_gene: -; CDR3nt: TGTGCCAGCAGCTTAAGCGCCGGGGAGCTGTTTTTT; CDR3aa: CASSLSAGELFF
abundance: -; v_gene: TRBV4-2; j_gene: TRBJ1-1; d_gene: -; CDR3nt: TGTGCCAGCAGCCAAGGGGGCACGACTGAAGCTTTCTTT; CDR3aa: CASSQGGTTEAFF
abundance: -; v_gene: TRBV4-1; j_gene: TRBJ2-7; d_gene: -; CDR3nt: TGCGCCAGCAGCCTAGGGACTGGGACCTACGAGCAGTACTTC; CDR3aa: CASSLGTGTYEQYF
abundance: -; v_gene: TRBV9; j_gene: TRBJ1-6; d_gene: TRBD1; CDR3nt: TGTGCCAGCAGCGTAGTAGCAGGGGGCAATTCACCCCTCCACTTT; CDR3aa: CASSVVAGGNSPLHF
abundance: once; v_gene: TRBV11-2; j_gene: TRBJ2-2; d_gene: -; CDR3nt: TGTGCCAGCAGCTTAGATGGGGAAAACACCGGGGAGCTGTTTTTT; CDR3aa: CASSLDGENTGELFF
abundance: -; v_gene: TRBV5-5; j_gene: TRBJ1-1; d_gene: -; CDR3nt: TGTGCCAGCAGCTGGCCGGCGGGGCAGGGGAACACTGAAGCTTTCTTT; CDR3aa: CASSWPAGQGNTEAFF
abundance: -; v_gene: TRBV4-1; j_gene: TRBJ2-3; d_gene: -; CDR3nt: TGCGCCAGCAGCCAAGACGGGACAGATACGCAGTATTTT; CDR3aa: CASSQDGTDTQYF
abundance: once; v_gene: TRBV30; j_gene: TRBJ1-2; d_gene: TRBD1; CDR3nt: TGTGCCTGGAGTGTAGGTGGGACAGGCAACTATGGCTACACCTTC; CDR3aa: CAWSVGGTGNYGYTF
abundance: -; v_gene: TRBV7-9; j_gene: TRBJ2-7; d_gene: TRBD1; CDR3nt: TGTGCCAGCAGCGAAGGATCCGGGACAGGGGCCTACGAGCAGTACTTC; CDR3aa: CASSEGSGTGAYEQYF
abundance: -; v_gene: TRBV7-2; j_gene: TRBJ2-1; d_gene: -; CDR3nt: TGTGCCAGCAGCTTAGCGGTCCCCTACAATGAGCAGTTCTTC; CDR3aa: CASSLAVPYNEQFF